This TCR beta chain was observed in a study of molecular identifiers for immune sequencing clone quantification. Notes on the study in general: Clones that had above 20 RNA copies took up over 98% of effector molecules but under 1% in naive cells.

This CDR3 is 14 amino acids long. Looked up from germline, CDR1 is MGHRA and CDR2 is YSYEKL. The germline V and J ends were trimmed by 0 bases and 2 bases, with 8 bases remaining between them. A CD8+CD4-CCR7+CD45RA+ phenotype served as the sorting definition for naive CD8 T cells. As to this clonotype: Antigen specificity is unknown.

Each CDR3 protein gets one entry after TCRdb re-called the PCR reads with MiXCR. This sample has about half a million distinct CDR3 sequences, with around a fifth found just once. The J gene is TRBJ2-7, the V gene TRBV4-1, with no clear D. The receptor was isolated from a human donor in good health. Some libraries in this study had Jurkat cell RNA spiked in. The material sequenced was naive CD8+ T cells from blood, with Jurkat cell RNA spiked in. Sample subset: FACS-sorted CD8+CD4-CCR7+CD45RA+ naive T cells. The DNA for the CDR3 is TGCGCCAGCAGCCAAGATACGGTAGCCTACGAGCAGTACTTC. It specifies CASSQDTVAYEQYF.